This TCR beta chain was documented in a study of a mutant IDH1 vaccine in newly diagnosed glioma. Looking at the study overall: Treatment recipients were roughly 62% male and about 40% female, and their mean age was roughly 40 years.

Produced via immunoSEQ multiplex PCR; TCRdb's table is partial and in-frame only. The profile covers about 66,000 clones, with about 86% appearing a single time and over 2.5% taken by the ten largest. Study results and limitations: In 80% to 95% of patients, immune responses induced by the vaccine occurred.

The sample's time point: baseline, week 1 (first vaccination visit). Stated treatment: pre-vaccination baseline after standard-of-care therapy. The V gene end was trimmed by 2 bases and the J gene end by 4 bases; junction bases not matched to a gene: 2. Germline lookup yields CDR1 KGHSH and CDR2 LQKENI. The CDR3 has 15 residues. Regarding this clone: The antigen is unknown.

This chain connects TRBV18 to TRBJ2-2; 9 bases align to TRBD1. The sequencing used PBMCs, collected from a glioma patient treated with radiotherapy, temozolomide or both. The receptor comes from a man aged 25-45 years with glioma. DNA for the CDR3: TGTGCCAGCTCACCAGGGACAGGGCCCACCGGGGAGCTGTTTTTT. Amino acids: CASSPGTGPTGELFF.